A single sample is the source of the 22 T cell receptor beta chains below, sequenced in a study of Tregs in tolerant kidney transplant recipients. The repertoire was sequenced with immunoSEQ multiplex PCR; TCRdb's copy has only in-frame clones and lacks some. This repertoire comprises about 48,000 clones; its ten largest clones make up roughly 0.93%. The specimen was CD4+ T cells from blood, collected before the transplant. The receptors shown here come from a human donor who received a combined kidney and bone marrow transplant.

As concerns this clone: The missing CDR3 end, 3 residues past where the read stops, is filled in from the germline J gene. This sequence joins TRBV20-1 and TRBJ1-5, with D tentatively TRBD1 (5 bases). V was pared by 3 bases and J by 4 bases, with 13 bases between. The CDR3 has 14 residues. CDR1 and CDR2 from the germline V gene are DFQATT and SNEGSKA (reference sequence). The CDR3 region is CSASRRGVNQPQHF. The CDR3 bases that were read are TGCAGTGCTAGCCGCCGGGGGGTAAATCAGCCC.

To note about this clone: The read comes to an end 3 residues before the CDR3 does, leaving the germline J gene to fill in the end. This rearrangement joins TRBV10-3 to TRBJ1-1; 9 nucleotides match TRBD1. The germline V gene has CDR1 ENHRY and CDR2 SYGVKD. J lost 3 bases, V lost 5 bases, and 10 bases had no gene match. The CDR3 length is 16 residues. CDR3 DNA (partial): TGTGCCATCAGTACAAAACAGGGGGCTGCGGACACTGAA. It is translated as CAISTKQGAADTE. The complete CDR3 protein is CAISTKQGAADTEAFF.

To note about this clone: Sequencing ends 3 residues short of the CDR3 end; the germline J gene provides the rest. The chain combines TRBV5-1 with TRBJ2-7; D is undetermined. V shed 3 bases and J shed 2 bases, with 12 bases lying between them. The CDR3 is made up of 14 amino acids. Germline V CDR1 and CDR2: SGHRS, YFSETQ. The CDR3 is CASSSRWPPYEQYF. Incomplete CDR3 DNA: TGCGCCAGCAGCTCAAGGTGGCCCCCCTACGAG.

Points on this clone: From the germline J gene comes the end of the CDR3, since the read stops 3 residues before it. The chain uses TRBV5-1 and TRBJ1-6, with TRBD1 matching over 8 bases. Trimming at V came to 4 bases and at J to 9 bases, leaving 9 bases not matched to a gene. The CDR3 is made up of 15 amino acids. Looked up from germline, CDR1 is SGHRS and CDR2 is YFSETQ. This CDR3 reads CASSPTQGAGSPLHF. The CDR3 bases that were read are TGCGCCAGCAGCCCTACCCAGGGGGCGGGTTCACCC.

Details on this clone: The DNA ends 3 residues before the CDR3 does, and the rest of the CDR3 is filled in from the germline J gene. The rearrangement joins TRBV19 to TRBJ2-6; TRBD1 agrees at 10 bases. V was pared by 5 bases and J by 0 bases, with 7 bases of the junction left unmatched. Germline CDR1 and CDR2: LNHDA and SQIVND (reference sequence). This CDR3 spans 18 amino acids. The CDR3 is CASSSGTGAISGANVLTF. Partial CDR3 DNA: TGTGCCAGTAGTTCCGGGACAGGGGCGATCTCTGGGGCCAACGTC.

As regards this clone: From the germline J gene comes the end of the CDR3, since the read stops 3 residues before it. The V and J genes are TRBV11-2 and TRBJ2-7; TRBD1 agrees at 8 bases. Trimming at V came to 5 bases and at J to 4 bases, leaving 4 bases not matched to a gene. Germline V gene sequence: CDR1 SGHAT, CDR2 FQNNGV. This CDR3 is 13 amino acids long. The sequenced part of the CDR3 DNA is TGTGCCAGCAGCCCGGACAGGGTATACGAG. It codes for CASSPDRVYE. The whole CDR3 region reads CASSPDRVYEQYF. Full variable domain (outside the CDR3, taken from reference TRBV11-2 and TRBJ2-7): EAGVAQSPRYKIIEKRQSVAFWCNPISGHATLYWYQQILGQGPKLLIQFQNNGVVDDSQLPKDRFSAERLKGVDSTLKIQPAKLEDSAVYLCASSPDRVYEQYFGPGTRLTVT.

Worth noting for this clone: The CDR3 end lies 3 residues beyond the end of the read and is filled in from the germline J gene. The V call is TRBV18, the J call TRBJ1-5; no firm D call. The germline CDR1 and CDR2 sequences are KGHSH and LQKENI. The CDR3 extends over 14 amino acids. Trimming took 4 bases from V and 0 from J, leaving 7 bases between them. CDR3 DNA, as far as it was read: TGTGCCAGCTCACTCTCAGGTAGCAATCAGCCC. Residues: CASSLSGSNQP. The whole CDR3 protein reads CASSLSGSNQPQHF.

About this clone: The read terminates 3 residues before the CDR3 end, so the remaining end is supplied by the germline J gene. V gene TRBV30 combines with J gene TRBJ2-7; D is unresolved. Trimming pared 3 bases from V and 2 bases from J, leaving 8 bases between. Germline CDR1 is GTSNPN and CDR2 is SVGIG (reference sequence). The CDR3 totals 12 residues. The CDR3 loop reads CAWSRRAYEQYF. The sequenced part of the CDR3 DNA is TGTGCCTGGAGCAGGCGAGCCTACGAG.

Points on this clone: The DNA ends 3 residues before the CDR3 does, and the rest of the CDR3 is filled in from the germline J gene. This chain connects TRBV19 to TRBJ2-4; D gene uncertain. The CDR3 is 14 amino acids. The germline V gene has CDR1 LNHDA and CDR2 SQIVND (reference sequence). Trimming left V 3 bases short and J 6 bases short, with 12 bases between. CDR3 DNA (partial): TGTGCCAGTAGTATTGGGCACGCAAGAAACATT. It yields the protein CASSIGHARNI. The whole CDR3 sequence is CASSIGHARNIQYF.

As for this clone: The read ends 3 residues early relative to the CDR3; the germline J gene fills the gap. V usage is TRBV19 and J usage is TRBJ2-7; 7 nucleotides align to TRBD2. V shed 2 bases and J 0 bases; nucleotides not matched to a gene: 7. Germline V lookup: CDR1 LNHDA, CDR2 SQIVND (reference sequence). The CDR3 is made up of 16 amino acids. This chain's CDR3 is CASSIRSGKSSYEQYF. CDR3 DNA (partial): TGTGCCAGTAGTATACGAAGCGGGAAGAGCTCCTACGAG.

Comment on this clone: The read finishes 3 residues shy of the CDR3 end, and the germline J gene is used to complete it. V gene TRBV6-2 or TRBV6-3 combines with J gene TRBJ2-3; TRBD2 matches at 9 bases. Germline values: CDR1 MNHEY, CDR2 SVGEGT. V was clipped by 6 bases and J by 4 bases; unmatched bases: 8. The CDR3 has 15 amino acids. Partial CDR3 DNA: TGTGCCAGCAGCCGTAGCGGGAGAGGGGCAGATACG. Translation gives CASSRSGRGADT. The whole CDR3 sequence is CASSRSGRGADTQYF.

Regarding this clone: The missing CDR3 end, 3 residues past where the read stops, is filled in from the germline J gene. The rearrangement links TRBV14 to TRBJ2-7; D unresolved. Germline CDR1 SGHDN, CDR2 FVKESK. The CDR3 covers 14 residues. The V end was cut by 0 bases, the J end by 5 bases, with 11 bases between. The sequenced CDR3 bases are TGTGCCAGCAGCCAAGAAATACGATCGGACGAG. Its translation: CASSQEIRSDE. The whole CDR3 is CASSQEIRSDEQYF.

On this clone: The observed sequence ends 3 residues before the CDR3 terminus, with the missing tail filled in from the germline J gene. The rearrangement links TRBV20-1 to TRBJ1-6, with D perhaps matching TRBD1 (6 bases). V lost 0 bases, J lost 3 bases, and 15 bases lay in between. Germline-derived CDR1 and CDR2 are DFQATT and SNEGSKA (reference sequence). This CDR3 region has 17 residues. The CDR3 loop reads CSARDRGARGYNSPLHF. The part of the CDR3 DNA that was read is TGCAGTGCTAGAGATCGGGGGGCTAGGGGCTATAATTCACCC.

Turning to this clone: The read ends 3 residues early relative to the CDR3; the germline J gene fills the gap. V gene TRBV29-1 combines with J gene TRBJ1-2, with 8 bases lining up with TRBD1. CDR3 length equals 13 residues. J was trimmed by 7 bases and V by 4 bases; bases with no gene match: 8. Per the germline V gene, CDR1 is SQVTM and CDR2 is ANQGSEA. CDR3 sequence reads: CSVVLQQGAGYTF. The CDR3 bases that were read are TGCAGCGTTGTTCTTCAGCAGGGGGCTGGC.

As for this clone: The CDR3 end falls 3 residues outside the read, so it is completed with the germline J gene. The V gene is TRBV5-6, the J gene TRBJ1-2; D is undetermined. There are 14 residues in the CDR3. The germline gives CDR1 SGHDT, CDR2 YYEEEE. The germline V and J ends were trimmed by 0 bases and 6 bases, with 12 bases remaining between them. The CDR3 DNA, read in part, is TGTGCCAGCAGCTTGGGACACCTCATGGATGGC. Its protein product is CASSLGHLMDG. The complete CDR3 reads CASSLGHLMDGYTF.

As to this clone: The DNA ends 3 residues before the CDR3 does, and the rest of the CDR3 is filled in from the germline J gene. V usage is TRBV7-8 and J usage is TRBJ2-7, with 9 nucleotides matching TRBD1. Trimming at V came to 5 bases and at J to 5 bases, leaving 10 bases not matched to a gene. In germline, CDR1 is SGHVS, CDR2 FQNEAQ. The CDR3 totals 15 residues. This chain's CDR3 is CASSGNRDRDHEQYF. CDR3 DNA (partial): TGTGCCAGCAGCGGAAACCGGGACAGGGACCACGAG.

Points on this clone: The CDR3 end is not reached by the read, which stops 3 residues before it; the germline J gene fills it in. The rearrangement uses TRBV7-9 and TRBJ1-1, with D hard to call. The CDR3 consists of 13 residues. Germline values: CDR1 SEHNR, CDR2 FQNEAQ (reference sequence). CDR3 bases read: TGTGCCAGCAGCAGCGGCGAGGGTTTGGTA. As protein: CASSSGEGLV. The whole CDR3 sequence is CASSSGEGLVAFF.

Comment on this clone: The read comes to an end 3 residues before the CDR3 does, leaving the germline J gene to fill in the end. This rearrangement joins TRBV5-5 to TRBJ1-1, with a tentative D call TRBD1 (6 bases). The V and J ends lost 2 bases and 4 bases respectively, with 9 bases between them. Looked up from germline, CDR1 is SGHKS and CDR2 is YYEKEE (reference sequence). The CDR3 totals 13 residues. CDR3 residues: CASSFRTATEAFF. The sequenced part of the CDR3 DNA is TGTGCCAGCAGCTTCAGGACAGCCACTGAA.

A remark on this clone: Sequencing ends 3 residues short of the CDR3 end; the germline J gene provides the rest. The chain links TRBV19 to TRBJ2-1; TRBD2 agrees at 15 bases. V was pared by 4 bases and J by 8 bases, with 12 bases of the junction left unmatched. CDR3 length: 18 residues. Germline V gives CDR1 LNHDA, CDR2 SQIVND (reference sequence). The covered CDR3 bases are TGTGCCAGTAGTAAAGGACTAGCGGGAGGGATTTTCTATGATGAG. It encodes CASSKGLAGGIFYDE. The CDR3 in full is CASSKGLAGGIFYDEQFF.

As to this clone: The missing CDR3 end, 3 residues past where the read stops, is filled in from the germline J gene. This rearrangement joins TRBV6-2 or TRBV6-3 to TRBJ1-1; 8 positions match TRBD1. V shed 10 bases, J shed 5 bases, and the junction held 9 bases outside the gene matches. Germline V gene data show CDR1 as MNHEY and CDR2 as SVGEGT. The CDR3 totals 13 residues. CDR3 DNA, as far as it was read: TGTGCCACCCTCGACAGGGGCGAGACTGAA. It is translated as CATLDRGETE. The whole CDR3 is CATLDRGETEAFF.

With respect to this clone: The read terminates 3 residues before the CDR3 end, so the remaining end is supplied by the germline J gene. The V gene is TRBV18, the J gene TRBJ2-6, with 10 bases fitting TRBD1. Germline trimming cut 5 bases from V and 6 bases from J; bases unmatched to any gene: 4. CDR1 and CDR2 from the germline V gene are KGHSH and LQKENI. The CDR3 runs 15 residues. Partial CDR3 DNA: TGTGCCAGCTCAAGGACAGGGGGAGAGGCCAACGTC. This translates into CASSRTGGEANV. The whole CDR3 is CASSRTGGEANVLTF.

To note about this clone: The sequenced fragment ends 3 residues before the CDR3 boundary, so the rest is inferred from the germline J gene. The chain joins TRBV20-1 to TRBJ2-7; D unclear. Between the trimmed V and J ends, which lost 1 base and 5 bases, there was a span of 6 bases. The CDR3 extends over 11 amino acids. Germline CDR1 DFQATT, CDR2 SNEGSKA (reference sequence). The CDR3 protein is CSARGYNEQYF. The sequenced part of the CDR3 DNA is TGCAGTGCTAGAGGTTACAACGAG.